What follows is one TCR beta chain and its context. Alongside a J-beta primer mix, a sample-barcoded 5' primer served in a second PCR lasting about 7 to 11 cycles. A 12-random-nucleotide template-switch adaptor tagged each cDNA molecule. TCRdb itself ran the 5' RACE reads through MiXCR, one entry per CDR3 protein. The sample holds approximately 880,000 distinct CDR3 sequences, about 48% seen once. The data stem from a study of blood T cells in healthy people across ages. Source material: blood. The origin of this receptor is a young man in good health.

The CDR3 protein is CASSLANEGEQYF. The CDR3 coding sequence is TGTGCCAGCAGCTTAGCGAATGAGGGCGAGCAGTACTTC. This chain connects TRBV7-9 to TRBJ2-4; a weak D match, TRBD2 (5 bases). Matching the DNA end better, TRBJ2-7 makes the J call doubtful. Germline V gene data show CDR1 as SEHNR and CDR2 as FQNEAQ (reference sequence). CDR3 size: 13 residues.